This section outlines one T cell receptor (beta chain) sequence together with its context. Its target is unknown. This sample was included in a study of tumor-infiltrating lymphocytes in localized non-small cell lung cancer. Looking at the study overall: Resected tumor was paired with non-adjacent uninvolved lung from the same patient. Study observations and caveats: Compared with uninvolved lung, tumors showed higher T cell infiltration by TCRbeta sequencing. Not all patients were TCR sequenced, owing to tissue quantity. Immunotypes IM1 and IM2 had similar TCR-derived T-cell fractions.

Sequencing was performed with immunoSEQ multiplex PCR; in TCRdb, only in-frame clones are kept and a portion is missing. In the table there are about 18,000 clones, around 78% of which are singletons. Germline V CDR1 and CDR2: SGHAT, FQNNGV. The CDR3 is 13 residues long. Trimming took 1 base from V and 7 from J, leaving 10 bases between them. The receptor comes from a human donor with non-small cell lung cancer. The chain has TRBV11-2 and TRBJ1-2; D not resolved. The source material was lung tumor tissue. The DNA of the CDR3 is TGTGCCAGCAGCTTAGGGCTACTGCGTGGCTACACCTTC. This translates into CASSLGLLRGYTF. The full variable domain, in which reference TRBV11-2 and TRBJ1-2 provide the parts outside the CDR3, is EAGVAQSPRYKIIEKRQSVAFWCNPISGHATLYWYQQILGQGPKLLIQFQNNGVVDDSQLPKDRFSAERLKGVDSTLKIQPAKLEDSAVYLCASSLGLLRGYTFGSGTRLTVV.